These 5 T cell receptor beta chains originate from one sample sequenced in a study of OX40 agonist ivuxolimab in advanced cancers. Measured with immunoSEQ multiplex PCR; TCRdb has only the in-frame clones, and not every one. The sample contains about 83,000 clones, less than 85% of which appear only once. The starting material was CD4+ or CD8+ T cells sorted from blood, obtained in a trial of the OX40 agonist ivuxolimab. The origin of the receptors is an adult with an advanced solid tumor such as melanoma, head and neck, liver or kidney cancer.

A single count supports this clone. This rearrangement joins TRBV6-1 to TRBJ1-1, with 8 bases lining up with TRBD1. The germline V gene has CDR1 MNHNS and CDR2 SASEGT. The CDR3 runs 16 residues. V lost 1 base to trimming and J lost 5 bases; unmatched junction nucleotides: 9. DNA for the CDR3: TGTGCCAGCAGTGAAGAGATTCGGACAGGGAGTACTGAAGCTTTCTTT. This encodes CASSEEIRTGSTEAFF.

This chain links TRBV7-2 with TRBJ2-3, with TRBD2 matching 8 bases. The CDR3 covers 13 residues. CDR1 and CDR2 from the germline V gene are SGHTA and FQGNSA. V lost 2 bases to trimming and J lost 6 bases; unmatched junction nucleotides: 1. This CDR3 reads CASSLREGDTQYF. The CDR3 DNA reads TGTGCCAGCAGCTTACGGGAGGGGGATACGCAGTATTTT.

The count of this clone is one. The CDR3 loop is CASKSGQGAGEQFF. The DNA of the CDR3 is TGCGCCAGCAAAAGTGGACAGGGGGCGGGTGAGCAGTTCTTC. The chain joins TRBV10-2 to TRBJ2-1; TRBD1 aligns across 11 bases. V dropped 7 bases and J dropped 9; count of bases not matched to a gene: 8. CDR3 length: 14 residues. Germline loops: CDR1 WSHSY, CDR2 SAAADI.

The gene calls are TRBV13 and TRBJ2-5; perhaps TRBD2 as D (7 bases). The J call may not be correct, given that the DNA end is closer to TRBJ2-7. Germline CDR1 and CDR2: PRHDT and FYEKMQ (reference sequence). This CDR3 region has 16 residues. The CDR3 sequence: CASSRGGASGYYEQYF. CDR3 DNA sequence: TGTGCCAGCAGCCGTGGGGGGGCTAGCGGATACTACGAGCAGTACTTC.

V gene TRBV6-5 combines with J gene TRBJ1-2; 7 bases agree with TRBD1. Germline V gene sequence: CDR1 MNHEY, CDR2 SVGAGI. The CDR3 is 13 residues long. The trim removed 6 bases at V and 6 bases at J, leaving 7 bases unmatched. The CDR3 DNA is TGTGCCAGCAGATCCCAGGGGGTGAATGGCTACACCTTC. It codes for CASRSQGVNGYTF.